Described below is a single TCR beta chain sequence and its context. Antigen: not known. This specimen belongs to a study of monozygotic twins with inflammatory bowel disease. General study findings and limits: Patient-to-patient differences in immunosuppressive treatment may have added variability to the repertoires.

The CDR3 length is 15 residues. Germline lookup yields CDR1 MNHEY and CDR2 SMNVEV (reference sequence). TCRdb processed the 5' RACE reads again and assigns one entry to each CDR3 protein, with no DNA. The sample has roughly 200,000 distinct CDR3 sequences. Source material: blood. The rearrangement links TRBV27 to TRBJ1-3; TCRdb proposes TRBD1, but this gene call is untestable without DNA. The clonotype originates from a human donor with ulcerative colitis or Crohn's disease, or a healthy co-twin of an affected twin (not recorded which). The CDR3 protein is CASSRTGFSGNTIYF.